This is a list of T cell receptor beta chains from one sample in a study of cytomegalovirus exposure and HLA in healthy donors. TCRdb keeps only in-frame clones here, not all; method: immunoSEQ multiplex PCR. The table lists approximately 120,000 clones, 76% of them singletons. Sequencing was performed on PBMCs. These receptors originate from a man in his forties or fifties in good health and CMV-seronegative. CDR3s include the opening cysteine and the closing phenylalanine or tryptophan. Fields, in order: clone size, V gene, D gene, J gene, CDR3 protein, CDR3 DNA. A D gene is named only where the DNA matches it firmly. Rows give clone size only sometimes, using once, few, many, or a class for an expanded clone.

clone size: NA; V gene: TRBV18; D gene: NA; J gene: TRBJ2-5; CDR3 protein: CASRVLAVQETQYF; CDR3 DNA: TGTGCCAGCCGGGTTTTAGCGGTACAAGAGACCCAGTACTTC
clone size: NA; V gene: TRBV7-9; D gene: TRBD1; J gene: TRBJ1-1; CDR3 protein: CASSSRTGLNTEAFF; CDR3 DNA: TGTGCCAGCAGCTCAAGGACAGGCCTGAACACTGAAGCTTTCTTT
clone size: NA; V gene: TRBV27; D gene: NA; J gene: TRBJ1-6; CDR3 protein: CASSFFRGPLHF; CDR3 DNA: TGTGCCAGCAGTTTTTTCAGGGGTCCCCTCCACTTT
clone size: NA; V gene: TRBV19; D gene: NA; J gene: TRBJ1-2; CDR3 protein: CASSQAGLFGRWGYTF; CDR3 DNA: TGTGCCAGTAGTCAAGCGGGCCTTTTCGGGCGCTGGGGCTACACCTTC
clone size: NA; V gene: TRBV6-4; D gene: TRBD1; J gene: TRBJ1-5; CDR3 protein: CASSDSGTENQPQHF; CDR3 DNA: TGTGCCAGCAGTGACTCCGGGACAGAAAATCAGCCCCAGCATTTT
clone size: NA; V gene: TRBV6-5; D gene: NA; J gene: TRBJ1-4; CDR3 protein: CASSYSNYEKLFF; CDR3 DNA: TGTGCCAGCAGTTACTCGAATTATGAGAAACTGTTTTTT
clone size: NA; V gene: TRBV5-6; D gene: NA; J gene: TRBJ2-7; CDR3 protein: CASSSRGAGVPYEQYF; CDR3 DNA: TGTGCCAGCAGTTCTAGAGGGGCAGGGGTACCCTACGAGCAGTACTTC
clone size: few; V gene: TRBV7-2; D gene: NA; J gene: TRBJ1-4; CDR3 protein: CASSLGIGEKLFF; CDR3 DNA: TGTGCCAGCAGCTTAGGAATCGGTGAAAAACTGTTTTTT
clone size: NA; V gene: TRBV9; D gene: TRBD2; J gene: TRBJ2-2; CDR3 protein: CASSADPGLQNTGELFF; CDR3 DNA: TGTGCCAGCAGCGCAGACCCGGGACTACAAAACACCGGGGAGCTGTTTTTT
clone size: NA; V gene: TRBV5-4; D gene: TRBD1; J gene: TRBJ2-3; CDR3 protein: CAGQGPSTDTQYF; CDR3 DNA: TGTGCCGGACAGGGCCCCAGCACAGATACGCAGTATTTT
clone size: NA; V gene: TRBV13; D gene: TRBD2; J gene: TRBJ2-1; CDR3 protein: CASSTPSGGSSYNEQFF; CDR3 DNA: TGTGCCAGCAGCACCCCTAGCGGGGGGAGCTCCTACAATGAGCAGTTCTTC
clone size: NA; V gene: TRBV5-6; D gene: NA; J gene: TRBJ2-5; CDR3 protein: CASSLPNRAQETQYF; CDR3 DNA: TGTGCCAGCAGCTTACCCAACAGGGCCCAAGAGACCCAGTACTTC
clone size: NA; V gene: TRBV4-1; D gene: TRBD1; J gene: TRBJ1-5; CDR3 protein: CASSQESGGALQPQHF; CDR3 DNA: TGCGCCAGCAGCCAAGAATCAGGGGGCGCTTTACAGCCCCAGCATTTT
clone size: NA; V gene: TRBV29-1; D gene: NA; J gene: TRBJ1-2; CDR3 protein: CSARGPNYGYTF; CDR3 DNA: TGCAGCGCCAGGGGCCCAAACTATGGCTACACCTTC
clone size: once; V gene: TRBV4-1; D gene: NA; J gene: TRBJ1-5; CDR3 protein: CASSQGLGGAISNQPQHF; CDR3 DNA: TGCGCCAGCAGCCAAGGATTAGGGGGGGCGATCAGCAATCAGCCCCAGCATTTT
clone size: NA; V gene: TRBV5-6; D gene: NA; J gene: TRBJ1-2; CDR3 protein: CASSLGGSNYGYTF; CDR3 DNA: TGTGCCAGCAGCTTGGGGGGCTCCAACTATGGCTACACCTTC
clone size: NA; V gene: TRBV7-6; D gene: NA; J gene: TRBJ1-6; CDR3 protein: CASSLAHPRSPNSPLHF; CDR3 DNA: TGTGCCAGCAGCTTAGCCCACCCACGGTCCCCTAATTCACCCCTCCACTTT
clone size: NA; V gene: TRBV9; D gene: TRBD1; J gene: TRBJ2-7; CDR3 protein: CASKLRDRGFYEQYF; CDR3 DNA: TGTGCCAGCAAGCTCCGGGACAGGGGTTTCTACGAGCAGTACTTC
clone size: NA; V gene: TRBV9; D gene: NA; J gene: TRBJ1-6; CDR3 protein: CASSPPGSNHSPLHF; CDR3 DNA: TGTGCCAGCAGCCCCCCGGGGAGTAACCATTCACCCCTCCACTTT
clone size: NA; V gene: TRBV6-1; D gene: TRBD2; J gene: TRBJ2-2; CDR3 protein: CASSELRGGDTGELFF; CDR3 DNA: TGTGCCAGCAGTGAACTTCGCGGGGGAGACACCGGGGAGCTGTTTTTT
clone size: once; V gene: TRBV7-2; D gene: TRBD2; J gene: TRBJ2-7; CDR3 protein: CASSLERGPSYEQYF; CDR3 DNA: TGTGCCAGCAGCCTGGAGCGGGGTCCGTCCTACGAGCAGTACTTC
clone size: NA; V gene: TRBV15; D gene: NA; J gene: TRBJ2-3; CDR3 protein: CATSRDRAGTDTQYF; CDR3 DNA: TGTGCCACCAGCAGAGATCGGGCAGGGACAGATACGCAGTATTTT
clone size: NA; V gene: TRBV25-1; D gene: NA; J gene: TRBJ2-5; CDR3 protein: CASSDARVEETQYF; CDR3 DNA: TGTGCCAGCAGTGACGCCAGGGTAGAAGAGACCCAGTACTTC